The entry below describes one T cell receptor beta chain. Its specificity is unknown. The entry originates in a study of CXCR3-negative and CXCR3-positive naive CD8 T cells. The TRB libraries of cDNA were built by UMI-labeled 5' RACE. TCRdb reprocessed the 5' RACE reads and stores each CDR3 protein as one record, lacking DNA. Its table records about 98,000 distinct CDR3 sequences. Subsets of CD8+ T cells were each sorted in triplicate at approximately 270,000 cells apiece. Germline CDR1 SGHDN, CDR2 FVKESK. The CDR3 covers 13 residues. Study-wide points: Unlike memory cells, which differed, naive CXCR3-negative and CXCR3-positive cells had similar TRBV-TRBJ usage. The study found more hydrophobic TRB CDR3s in CXCR3-positive naive cells than in CXCR3-negative naive cells.

This receptor was obtained from a human donor in good health. Some clones in this sample may be carry-over from other donors' samples. The V call is TRBV14, the J call TRBJ1-4; TCRdb outputs TRBD1, but without DNA this stays unchecked. The source material was naive CXCR3+ CD8+ T cells from blood. As for subset: CD45RO-CCR7+CD27+CD95- naive CD8+ T cells expressing CXCR3 (TNR3+). CDR3 loop: CASSQQGGKKLFF.